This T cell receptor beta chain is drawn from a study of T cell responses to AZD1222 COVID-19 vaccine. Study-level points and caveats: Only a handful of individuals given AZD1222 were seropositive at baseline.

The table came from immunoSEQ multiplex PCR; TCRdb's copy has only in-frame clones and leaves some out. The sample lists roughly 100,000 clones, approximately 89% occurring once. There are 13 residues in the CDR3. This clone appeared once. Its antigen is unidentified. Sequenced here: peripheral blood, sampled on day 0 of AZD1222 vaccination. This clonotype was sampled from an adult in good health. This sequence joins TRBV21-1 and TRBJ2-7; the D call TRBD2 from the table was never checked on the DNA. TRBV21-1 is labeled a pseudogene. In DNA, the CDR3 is TGTGCCAGCAGCAAAGCGGAGGCCTACGAGCAGTACTTC. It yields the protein CASSKAEAYEQYF.